This T cell receptor (beta chain) was captured in a study of regulatory T cells in long-lasting Graves disease. Construction of the TCR beta libraries employed iRepertoire HTBI primers in conjunction with Arm-PCR of CDR3 regions. Under the authors' procedure: Samples jointly harbored about 65 TRBV and 15 or so TRBJ segments. TCRdb reprocessed the multiplex PCR reads via MiXCR and lists one record per CDR3 protein. The authors' filters were not applied to this entry. The sample gives about 460,000 distinct CDR3 sequences, around 15% of which show up once; about a sixth is in the top ten. This clonotype was observed many times. Its specificity is not known. Described time point: newly diagnosed GD, antithyroid drugs for less than 3 months. PBMCs were the source of the RNA used for TCR sequencing. With V trimmed by 0 bases and J by 2 bases, 4 bases remained unmatched. The germline V gene encodes CDR1 SGDLS and CDR2 YYNGEE. The CDR3 runs to 15 residues.

Study findings and constraints: Peripheral blood alone, not thyroid tissue, underwent study.

The same sample was also studied in work on T cells in Graves' hyperthyroidism and ophthalmopathy. Per that paper: In patients aged 18 to 65, hyperthyroidism was newly diagnosed, with duration under 2 months. Diagnoses used clinical symptoms, serum thyroxine and TRAb, thyroid ultrasound and orbital computed tomography.

The sequence was collected from a woman aged 45-60 years with Graves disease. Specimen: peripheral blood mononuclear cells (PBMCs), collected at new diagnosis, from a patient treated with antithyroid drugs. This chain links TRBV9 with TRBJ2-7, with 8 nucleotides matching TRBD1. The CDR3, as DNA: TGTGCCAGCAGCGTAGGGGGACAGGTGACCTACGAGCAGTACTTC. This sequence encodes CASSVGGQVTYEQYF.